This TCR beta chain was observed in a study of vaccination effects on CD4 cells after COVID-19. The overall study: Two doses of either BNT162b2 or mRNA-1273 were given to each participant.

V lost 2 bases, J lost 0 bases, and 6 bases lay in between. The CDR3 sequence is 14 residues long. CDR1 LNHDA and CDR2 SQIVND come from the germline V gene (reference sequence). Viral peptide pool expansion of antigen-specific CD4+ T cells preceded sequencing in the ViraFEST assay. Following 10 days of culture, CD4+ T cells were isolated. People in the vaccine group had not been infected with SARS-CoV-2 before, and their nucleocapsid antibodies were negative. Notes on this clone: No antigen is known for it.

Libraries were prepared by immunoSEQ multiplex PCR; TCRdb keeps only in-frame clonotypes and omits some of them. The table lists 25,000 or so clones, roughly 74% of them singletons. This sample comprised CD4+ T cells from PBMCs cultured with HCoV-NL63 spike peptides, obtained before COVID-19 vaccination. The clonotype comes from a human donor who received a COVID-19 vaccine. J is TRBJ2-3 and V is TRBV19; tentatively, D is TRBD1 (5 bases). CDR3 DNA sequence: TGTGCCAGTAGTATAACAGGCAGCACAGATACGCAGTATTTT. Amino acid sequence: CASSITGSTDTQYF. Using reference TRBV19 and TRBJ2-3 for the parts outside the CDR3, the full variable domain is DGGITQSPKYLFRKEGQNVTLSCEQNLNHDAMYWYRQDPGQGLRLIYYSQIVNDFQKGDIAEGYSVSREKKESFPLTVTSAQKNPTAFYLCASSITGSTDTQYFGPGTRLTVL.